This T cell receptor (beta chain) was identified in a study of T cells after posttransplantation cyclophosphamide listed by TCRdb under 2016. In terms of the full investigation: Using TRB sequencing, the study followed how the T cell repertoire rebuilt after myeloablative bone marrow transplantation with posttransplantation cyclophosphamide given as GVHD prophylaxis. Public TRB sequences were searched against a database of over 3,600 sequences associated with responses to pathogens, tumor antigens, self-antigens and alloantigens. Antigen receptor sequencing covered samples from a few dozen PTCy-treated patients and about 17 of their related bone marrow donors. Up to about 3 additional blood samples from 2 to 5.2 years after transplant were also TRB-sequenced in 3 patients, as was pretransplant blood from several patients. Blood from every one of the 34 PTCy patients who had 1-year posttransplant specimens underwent TRB sequencing. Because TRA and TRB clonality were tightly correlated in 9 samples, subsequent TCR analyses were focused on TRB only.

PTCy-treated patients came from a prospective multi-institutional clinical trial. Peripheral blood and bone marrow mononuclear cells were isolated by Ficoll-Hypaque density centrifugation and were cryopreserved. V was cut back by 3 bases and J by 3 bases, leaving a gap of 8 bases between them. CDR1 and CDR2 are read off the germline V gene as KGHSY and FQNENV. CDR3 length: 13 amino acids, cysteine to phenylalanine. The kept DNA is CDR3 alone, 39 bases in frame from the first base. Worth noting for this clone: Its specific antigen is unknown. Base qualities are not at hand, and no much larger clone is one base apart.

TRB sequencing used genomic DNA with the immunoSEQ assay at survey resolution or the hsTCRB kit. Per the source publication's procedure: The immunoSEQ software handled the initial read processing, while the LymphoSeq R package was used for the repertoire analyses. For each TRB dataset, clonality was calculated as 1 minus normalized Shannon entropy, and the Gini coefficient was computed as well. Phenotypes of unsorted samples were inferred by mapping TRB sequences from sorted subsets of the recipient or donor onto the same recipient's unsorted samples. The table comes from immuneACCESS by way of TCRdb, which keeps in-frame sequences with V and J called. Part of the clones is missing from these tables; in studies checked, under half for an unresolved V gene and the rest for unknown reasons. Clone size and V and J calls were adopted from that table, with D and trimming inferred from the DNA. The sample table records roughly 49,000 clones; just over 85% of these occur just once. The top ten clones comprise about 2.8% of the sample.

What the work shows at the level of the full study, not this receptor alone: At 1-2 months, donor-recipient similarity was low but rose over the first year, and the later blood repertoires were often dominated by donor CD8+ memory clones. Across 45 patients, TRB clonality was highly associated with recipient CMV seropositivity and CMV reactivation, and PTCy diversity was similar to diversity in CNI/methotrexate controls. The TRB repertoires of T cells infiltrating skin or the GI tract showed only limited overlap with the TRB repertoires found in blood.

This clonotype was obtained from a man younger than 45 with a blood cancer, CMV-positive, and with a related stem cell donor. Material: PBMCs. The V gene is TRBV16 and the J gene is TRBJ2-5; the D segment could be TRBD2, given 6 matching bases. The CDR3 in this case is CASSQVAEETQYF. Read as DNA, the sequence is TGTGCCAGCAGCCAGGTAGCGGAAGAGACCCAGTACTTC.